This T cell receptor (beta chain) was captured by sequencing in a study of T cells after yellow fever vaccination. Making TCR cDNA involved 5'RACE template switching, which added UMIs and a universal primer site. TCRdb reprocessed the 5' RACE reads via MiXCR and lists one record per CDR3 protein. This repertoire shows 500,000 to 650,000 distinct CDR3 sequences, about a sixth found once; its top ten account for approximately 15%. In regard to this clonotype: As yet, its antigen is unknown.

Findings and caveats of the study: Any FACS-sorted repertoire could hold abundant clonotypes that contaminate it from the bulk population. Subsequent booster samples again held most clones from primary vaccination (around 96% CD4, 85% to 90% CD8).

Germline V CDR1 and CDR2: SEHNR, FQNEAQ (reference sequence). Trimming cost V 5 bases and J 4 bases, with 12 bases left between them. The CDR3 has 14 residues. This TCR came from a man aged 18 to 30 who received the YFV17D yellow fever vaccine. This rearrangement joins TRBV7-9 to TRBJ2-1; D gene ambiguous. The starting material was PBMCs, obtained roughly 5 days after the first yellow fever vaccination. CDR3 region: CASSLLWGYNEQFF. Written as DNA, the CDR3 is TGTGCCAGCAGCCTACTTTGGGGTTACAATGAGCAGTTCTTC.